Described below is a single T cell receptor (beta chain) sequence and its context. Germline-derived CDR1 and CDR2 are MGHRA and YSYEKL. The CDR3 covers 17 residues. Germline trimming cut 0 bases from V and 4 bases from J; bases unmatched to any gene: 8. Cells sorted as Tregs were CD4+, CD25+ and CD127-/low. TCRdb ran MiXCR on the 5' RACE reads and lists one entry per CDR3 protein. The sample lists roughly 42,000 distinct CDR3 sequences, roughly 21% occurring once. This chain links TRBV4-1 with TRBJ2-1; 8 bases map to TRBD2. The TCR originated in a female donor with breast cancer. The sample consisted of Tregs sorted from blood. CDR3 sequence (DNA): TGCGCCAGCAGCCAAGATATCACTAGCGGTAAATACAATGAGCAGTTCTTC. This encodes CASSQDITSGKYNEQFF.